This T cell receptor (beta chain) derives from a study of T cells in localized non-small cell lung cancer. Findings of the study overall: Elevated circulating T cell density in blood was associated with longer overall survival.

Germline V CDR1 and CDR2: GTSNPN, SVGIG (reference sequence). The V end was cut by 0 bases, the J end by 2 bases, with 11 bases between. CDR3 length equals 15 residues. In regard to this clone: Its antigen is currently unknown.

Some clones are missing from TCRdb's copy, which holds only in-frame ones; the method was immunoSEQ multiplex PCR. The table records 60,000 or so clones, more than 80% of them present only once. V usage is TRBV30 and J usage is TRBJ1-5, with D possibly being TRBD1 (5 bases). The sample consisted of PBMCs, taken before any cancer treatment. The source of this sequence is a man between 40 and 69 years old with stage II lung adenocarcinoma. The CDR3 DNA follows: TGTGCCTGGAGTGTGGGGCAGGTCGGCAATCAGCCCCAGCATTTT. This translates into CAWSVGQVGNQPQHF.